By proportion, the clone carrying this TCR beta chain is medium-sized. Its target is unknown. This sample was included in a study of T cell repertoires in aging, cancer and after chemotherapy. Overall study context: Patients with glioblastoma brain tumors were sampled before and after temozolomide-based therapy.

Multiplex touch-down PCR with TRB-A/B primers amplified rearranged V-D-J TRB sequences. TCRdb itself ran the multiplex PCR reads through MiXCR, one entry per CDR3 protein. The top ten hold more than 25% of the sample, which has 4,500 to 5,500 distinct CDR3 sequences, about 27% seen once. The study's findings and limits: These repertoire data do not allow conclusions about immunological memory after chemotherapy. In cancer patients, declining TCR diversity with age involved lost richness and lost evenness. Across the chemotherapy interval, each cancer cohort showed higher median generation probability, suggesting thymic rebound.

The template was genomic DNA from peripheral blood, not RNA. Germline CDR1 and CDR2: MNHNY and SVGAGI (reference sequence). The CDR3 consists of 13 residues. V was clipped by 8 bases and J by 6 bases, with 13 bases between them. Sequenced sample: blood. This TCR came from a human donor with a solid tumor. The chain links TRBV6-6 to TRBJ2-2; D is unclear. The CDR3 here is CASWRQSAGELFF. The CDR3 DNA is TGTGCCAGCTGGCGCCAGTCCGCCGGGGAGCTGTTTTTT.